This T cell receptor (beta chain) is drawn from a study of blood T cell repertoires in COVID-19. Study context: Acute-phase and convalescent COVID-19 samples originated in the United States, Italy and Spain.

In the authors' workflow: The authors estimated nucleated cell counts from reference gene primer amplification. Repertoires were generated with immunoSEQ multiplex PCR, while TCRdb's copy carries only in-frame clones and drops some. V, J and clone size were drawn from that table, and D and trimming were deduced from the DNA. The repertoire includes over 70,000 clones, around three quarters of them detected once, and roughly 50% sits in the top ten. The CDR3 contains 17 residues. Germline CDR1 and CDR2: SNHLY and FYNNEI. Unmatched junction bases numbered 7, after V lost 0 bases and J lost 6 bases. The chain has TRBV2 and TRBJ2-1; 11 bases fit TRBD2. Sequenced sample: peripheral blood. The clonotype originates from a human donor in a cohort sampled during active COVID-19. Here the CDR3 reads CASSEALGTSGSNEQFF. DNA of the CDR3: TGTGCCAGCAGTGAAGCGCTTGGGACTAGCGGATCCAATGAGCAGTTCTTC.